This T cell receptor beta chain stems from a study of control samples from healthy donors and cancer patients. Some clones are missing from TCRdb's copy, which holds only in-frame ones; the method was immunoSEQ multiplex PCR. The table records tens of thousands of clones, under 90% of them present only once. The sample comprised blood. The receptor comes from a man aged 45-60 years in good health.

In nucleotides, the CDR3 is TGTGCCAGCAGCGACGGACGGACCCAAGAGACCCAGTACTTC. It is translated as CASSDGRTQETQYF. V and J are TRBV7-9 and TRBJ2-5; D not resolved. This CDR3 has 14 residues. Germline CDR1 reads SEHNR; CDR2 reads FQNEAQ (reference sequence). The ends were cut back, 5 bases at V and 1 base at J, with 11 bases in the middle.